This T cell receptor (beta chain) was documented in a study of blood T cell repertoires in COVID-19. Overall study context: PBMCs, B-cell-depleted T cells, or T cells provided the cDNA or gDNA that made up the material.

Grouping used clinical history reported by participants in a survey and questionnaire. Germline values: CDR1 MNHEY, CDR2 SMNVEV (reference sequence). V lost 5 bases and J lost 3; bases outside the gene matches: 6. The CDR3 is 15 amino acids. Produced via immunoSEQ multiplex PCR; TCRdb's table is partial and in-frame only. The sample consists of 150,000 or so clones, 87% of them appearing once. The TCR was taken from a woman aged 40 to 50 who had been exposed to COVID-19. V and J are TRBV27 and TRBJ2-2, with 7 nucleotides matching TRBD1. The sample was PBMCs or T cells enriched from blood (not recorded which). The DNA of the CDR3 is TGTGCCAGCAGTAAACTGGGACAGTACACCGGGGAGCTGTTTTTT. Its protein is CASSKLGQYTGELFF.